The clone carrying this T cell receptor beta chain was observed a handful of times. The antigen remains unidentified. The data were taken from a study of blood T cells in healthy people across ages. Findings and caveats of the study: Total diversity from one million sequenced T cells was likely underestimated.

CDR1 and CDR2 from the germline V gene are MNHNS and SASEGT. V dropped 6 bases and J dropped 5; count of bases not matched to a gene: 14. The CDR3 loop spans 16 amino acids. A second PCR of 7 to 11 cycles used a sample-barcoded 5' primer and a J-beta primer mix. TCRdb independently ran MiXCR on the 5' RACE reads; one entry per CDR3 protein. The sample lists around 520,000 distinct CDR3 sequences, about 28% occurring once. This sample also appeared in a second study, on T cells of mothers and their children.

The V call is TRBV6-1, the J call TRBJ2-5, with 8 bases matching TRBD2. The sequence was collected from a boy between 2 and 10 years old in good health. What was sequenced was blood. The CDR3 DNA sequence: TGTGCCAGCAGGCCCAGCGGGGGCGGTGGTTCGGAGACCCAGTACTTC. Its translation: CASRPSGGGGSETQYF.